The 8 T cell receptor beta chains reported below all come from one sample, sequenced in a study of tumor-infiltrating lymphocytes in primary liver carcinoma. Synthesis of TCR beta cDNA was carried out from 450 to 500 ng total RNA with a constant-region primer. Three nested multiplex PCR rounds of slightly modified ARM-PCR generated TCR beta libraries. Use of TRBV1-TRBV30 forward primers with a C-beta reverse primer characterized the first two PCR rounds, which lasted nine to eleven cycles each. MiXCR, run by TCRdb on the multiplex PCR reads, gives a single entry per CDR3 protein. Here the sample spans about 92,000 distinct CDR3 sequences, less than 75% being singletons. Total RNA and DNA came together from around 20-30 mg of bulk tissue without cell sorting. The sequenced sample was tumor-adjacent normal liver tissue. These receptors were collected from a middle-aged man with primary liver carcinoma and hepatitis B virus infection.

By its share, this clonotype is medium-sized. V gene TRBV11-2 combines with J gene TRBJ2-1; D is unclear. Trimming removed 3 bases from V and 6 bases from J, with 6 bases in between. The CDR3 is 12 residues long. CDR1 is SGHAT and CDR2 is FQNNGV in the germline V gene. As DNA, the CDR3 is TGTGCCAGCAGCTTCTTACTCAATGAGCAGTTCTTC. Translation gives CASSFLLNEQFF.

Notes on this clonotype: At one end the junction does not follow the germline gene, possibly because of a read error. The chain has TRBV19 and TRBJ2-7; TRBD2 matches at 9 bases. The CDR3 extends over 13 amino acids. Germline loops: CDR1 LNHDA, CDR2 SQIVND (reference sequence). CDR3 sequence reads: CASGSGRSYERYF. DNA for the CDR3: TGTGCTTCGGGAAGCGGGAGGTCCTACGAGCGGTACTTC. Complete variable domain (other parts from reference TRBV19 and TRBJ2-7): DGGITQSPKYLFRKEGQNVTLSCEQNLNHDAMYWYRQDPGQGLRLIYYSQIVNDFQKGDIAEGYSVSREKKESFPLTVTSAQKNPTAFYLCASGSGRSYERYFGPGTRLTVT.

In this sample, this clonotype turned up many times. V gene TRBV6-5 combines with J gene TRBJ2-3; D tentatively reads TRBD1 or TRBD2 (5 bases each). Germline CDR1 is MNHEY and CDR2 is SVGAGI. This CDR3 has 15 residues. The V end lost 5 bases, the J end lost 3 bases, and 15 bases lay between the germline ends. CDR3 nucleotides: TGTGCCAGCAGTCTCCAGAGGGGTGAGACAGATACGCAGTATTTT. Its protein is CASSLQRGETDTQYF.

As for this clonotype: One junction end does not reproduce the germline sequence, and a read error may be involved. The chain is built from TRBV29-1 and TRBJ2-7; D perhaps matches TRBD2 (5 bases). Germline CDR1 and CDR2: SQVTM and ANQGSEA. This CDR3 spans 13 amino acids. The CDR3 here is CSLEGDGSYEQYF. CDR3 coding DNA: TGCAGCCTTGAGGGAGACGGCTCTTACGAGCAGTACTTC.

As concerns this clonotype: One base away lies a much larger clone, so this may be a sequencing read error. The V call is TRBV12-3 or TRBV12-4, the J call TRBJ2-6; weak D call: TRBD1 (5 bases). The CDR3 sequence is 16 residues long. CDR3 region: CASSLAGFSGANVMTF. DNA of the CDR3: TGTGCCAGCAGTTTAGCAGGGTTCTCTGGGGCCAACGTCATGACTTTC.

The chain uses TRBV19 and TRBJ2-3; D is uncertain. CDR3 length: 15 amino acids. Germline values: CDR1 LNHDA, CDR2 SQIVND (reference sequence). Trimming cost V 6 bases and J 3 bases, with 16 bases left between them. The CDR3 loop is CASSRFGIATDTQYF. The CDR3 DNA sequence: TGTGCCAGTAGCCGATTCGGTATCGCTACAGATACGCAGTATTTT.

As to this clonotype: A junction end diverges from the germline sequence, so it may reflect a read error. This CDR3 reads CASSESVQRNYDYTF. The CDR3 DNA is TGCGCCAGCAGTGAGTCGGTGCAGAGGAACTATGACTACACCTTC. This chain joins TRBV10-2 and TRBJ1-2, with unresolved D. This CDR3 contains 15 residues. Per germline, CDR1 WSHSY and CDR2 SAAADI.

The J gene is TRBJ2-7, the V gene TRBV2; D is unresolved. The CDR3 is made up of 12 amino acids. The germline V gene has CDR1 SNHLY and CDR2 FYNNEI. Trimming pared 8 bases from V and 5 bases from J, leaving 13 bases between. For the CDR3, the DNA is TGTGCCAGCTATATGGAAAAGCACGAGCAGTACTTC. This translates into CASYMEKHEQYF.